This T cell receptor (beta chain) was sequenced during a study of blood T cells in healthy people across ages. This CDR3 spans 17 amino acids. Trimming cost V 5 bases and J 6 bases, with 25 bases left between them. CDR1 SEHNR and CDR2 FQNEAQ come from the germline V gene (reference sequence). The authors ran a second PCR of 7 to 11 cycles using a sample-barcoded 5' primer and a J-beta primer mix. Each CDR3 protein is one row after TCRdb ran MiXCR on the 5' RACE reads. The sample carries roughly 2 million distinct CDR3 sequences, just under 50% recorded once. The rearrangement uses TRBV7-9 and TRBJ1-1; a possible D gene is TRBD1 (5 bases). This TCR was recovered from a woman aged 40 to 49 in good health. Sequenced material: blood. The CDR3 DNA reads TGTGCCAGCAGCCCTGATTTGAAGACAGCCTTACGTTCTGAAGCTTTCTTT. This translates into CASSPDLKTALRSEAFF.